Shown below are 25 T cell receptor beta chains from a single sample sequenced in a study of T cells in Graves' hyperthyroidism and ophthalmopathy. Amplified TCR beta CDR3 regions derived from RNA transcripts. The TCR CDR3 was amplified in a first-round RT-PCR using the HTBI primer set. TCRdb recomputed calls from the multiplex PCR reads with MiXCR, one row per CDR3 protein. Of roughly 30,000 distinct CDR3 sequences listed, around 40% are singletons. The sample comprised blood. Receptors were obtained from a woman in her twenties or thirties with Graves' hyperthyroidism.

This clonotype was detected only once. The chain carries TRBV7-6 and TRBJ2-7; perhaps D is TRBD1 or TRBD2 (6 bases each). V dropped 2 bases and J dropped 3 bases, with 20 bases sitting between them. Per germline, CDR1 SGHVS and CDR2 FNYEAQ. The CDR3 contains 17 residues. CDR3 DNA sequence: TGTGCCAGCAGCTTATCATGGAGGGGGAATCTAAACTACGAGCAGTACTTC. Protein product: CASSLSWRGNLNYEQYF.

This clonotype is medium-sized (0.01 to 0.1%) in the sample. The chain employs TRBV20-1 and TRBJ2-1; no reliable D call. Trimming shortened V by 1 base and J by 13 bases, and 14 bases separated the two germline ends. Per germline, CDR1 DFQATT and CDR2 SNEGSKA (reference sequence). The CDR3 is made up of 12 amino acids. The CDR3 sequence is CSARVRSQDQFF. In DNA, the CDR3 is TGCAGTGCTAGAGTGCGGTCCCAGGATCAGTTCTTC.

The chain uses TRBV14 and TRBJ2-1, with 7 bases fitting TRBD2. The CDR3 has 16 amino acids. The germline gives CDR1 SGHDN, CDR2 FVKESK. Losses at the gene ends were 8 bases for V and 4 bases for J; bases not matched to a gene: 14. The CDR3: CASSPQELARYNEQFF. The CDR3 DNA reads TGTGCCAGCTCACCACAGGAACTAGCGAGGTACAATGAGCAGTTCTTC.

This chain connects TRBV13 to TRBJ1-6; D uncertain. Germline V gives CDR1 PRHDT, CDR2 FYEKMQ (reference sequence). V was pared by 5 bases and J by 9 bases, with 20 bases between. The CDR3 loop spans 16 amino acids. The CDR3 reads CASSIRTFSISSPLHF. DNA of the CDR3: TGTGCCAGCAGCATCCGGACCTTTTCGATAAGTTCACCCCTCCACTTT.

The J gene is TRBJ2-7, the V gene TRBV2, with 14 bases that match TRBD2. The CDR3 runs 16 residues. Trimming at V came to 6 bases and at J to 7 bases, leaving 11 bases not matched to a gene. Germline V lookup: CDR1 SNHLY, CDR2 FYNNEI. As DNA, the CDR3 is TGTGCCAGCAGGCGGACTAGCGGGGGGTCCTTTCGGGAGCAGTACTTC. This codes for CASRRTSGGSFREQYF.

J is TRBJ2-2 and V is TRBV5-1, with 10 bases that match TRBD1. CDR3 length: 15 amino acids. J was trimmed by 7 bases and V by 3 bases; bases with no gene match: 6. Germline V CDR1 and CDR2: SGHRS, YFSETQ. CDR3 residues: CASSSLGQGGGELFF. CDR3 bases: TGCGCCAGCAGCTCTCTTGGACAGGGGGGCGGGGAGCTGTTTTTT.

Only one count was recorded for this clonotype. An end of the junction differs from the germline gene, which may be a read error. This chain joins TRBV20-1 and TRBJ2-1; 11 nucleotides match TRBD2. The V gene's germline CDR1 is DFQATT and CDR2 SNEGSKA (reference sequence). This CDR3 comprises 17 residues. CDR3 DNA: TGCAGTGCTAGAGGCGCCCTAGCGGGAGGCCTCCGGGAGGAGCAGTGCTTC. Amino acids: CSARGALAGGLREEQCF.

This clonotype was recorded many times. V and J are TRBV4-1 and TRBJ2-5; maybe TRBD1 (5 bases). Germline CDR1 is MGHRA and CDR2 is YSYEKL. The CDR3 extends over 16 amino acids. Trimming removed 0 bases from V and 4 bases from J, with 15 bases in between. CDR3 sequence: CASSQDAPGFGETQYF. The CDR3 DNA follows: TGCGCCAGCAGCCAAGATGCCCCAGGGTTCGGAGAGACCCAGTACTTC.

The V gene is TRBV6-5, the J gene TRBJ1-3; perhaps TRBD1 as D (5 bases). This CDR3 spans 13 amino acids. Trimming left V 0 bases short and J 8 bases short, with 8 bases between. Germline V gene sequence: CDR1 MNHEY, CDR2 SVGAGI. Written as DNA, the CDR3 is TGTGCCAGCAGTTACTCGCGAGGGGACACCATATATTTT. Protein: CASSYSRGDTIYF.

This clonotype was recorded many times. This sequence joins TRBV11-3 and TRBJ2-6; tentatively, D is TRBD1 or TRBD2 (5 bases each). CDR1 and CDR2 from the germline V gene are SGHNT and YENEEA. The CDR3 is made up of 16 amino acids. With 0 bases removed from V and 4 bases from J, the gap between germline ends came to 10 bases. CDR3: CASSLEPGRGANVLTF. The DNA of the CDR3 is TGTGCCAGCAGCTTAGAACCGGGGCGCGGGGCCAACGTCCTGACTTTC.

This clonotype was observed at least ten times. The chain recombines TRBV5-1 with TRBJ1-6; weak D call: TRBD1 (5 bases). CDR3 length equals 17 residues. The ends were cut back, 0 bases at V and 4 bases at J, with 14 bases in the middle. CDR1 SGHRS and CDR2 YFSETQ come from the germline V gene. The CDR3 spells CASSLDGRESYNSPLHF. For the CDR3, the DNA is TGCGCCAGCAGCTTGGACGGCAGGGAGTCGTATAATTCACCCCTCCACTTT.

The rearrangement joins TRBV7-9 to TRBJ2-5; D is unclear. The ends were cut back, 0 bases at V and 5 bases at J, with 16 bases in the middle. The germline V gene encodes CDR1 SEHNR and CDR2 FQNEAQ (reference sequence). The CDR3 is 16 amino acids. The CDR3: CASSLALTVTGETQYF. CDR3 bases: TGTGCCAGCAGCTTAGCTTTAACGGTCACCGGGGAGACCCAGTACTTC.

The chain carries TRBV2 and TRBJ1-5; tentative D call: TRBD1 (5 bases). CDR3 length: 14 residues. Germline CDR1 is SNHLY and CDR2 is FYNNEI. Trimming shortened V by 5 bases and J by 4 bases, and 12 bases separated the two germline ends. The CDR3 bases are TGTGCCAGCAGTTGGCAGGGCCTGAATCAGCCCCAGCATTTT. Protein sequence: CASSWQGLNQPQHF.

The table lists this clonotype with a count of one. The CDR3: CASSYSSRGEETQYF. The CDR3 nucleotides are TGTGCCAGCAGTTACTCTTCCAGGGGTGAAGAGACCCAGTACTTC. This chain links TRBV6-5 with TRBJ2-5; tentative D call: TRBD1 (6 bases). CDR3 length: 15 amino acids. Germline CDR1 MNHEY, CDR2 SVGAGI. V shed 0 bases and J shed 3 bases, with 11 bases lying between them.

This clonotype was detected ten times or more. The J gene is TRBJ1-1, the V gene TRBV28, with D maybe TRBD1 (6 bases). The germline V gene has CDR1 MDHEN and CDR2 SYDVKM. The CDR3 has 11 residues. V was shortened by 1 base and J by 10 bases, with 7 bases between the two germline ends. CDR3 in DNA: TGTGCCAGCAGTTTATCAGGGGTAGCTTTCTTT. Protein product: CASSLSGVAFF.

V gene TRBV4-1 combines with J gene TRBJ2-1; no clear D gene. Trimming took off 0 bases at V and 10 bases at J, with 16 bases between the two ends. Germline CDR1 is MGHRA and CDR2 is YSYEKL. The CDR3 totals 15 residues. This chain's CDR3 is CASSQENEGFREQFF. CDR3 nucleotide sequence: TGCGCCAGCAGCCAAGAGAATGAAGGGTTCAGAGAGCAGTTCTTC.

V usage is TRBV10-3 and J usage is TRBJ2-7; perhaps TRBD2 as D (7 bases). This CDR3 has 13 residues. The germline CDR1 and CDR2 sequences are ENHRY and SYGVKD. Trimming took 6 bases from V and 7 from J, leaving 16 bases between them. The CDR3 sequence is CAIREAGAREQYF. The CDR3 DNA sequence: TGTGCCATCAGAGAGGCGGGGGCGAGGGAGCAGTACTTC.

The J gene is TRBJ2-2, the V gene TRBV5-1, with 10 nucleotides matching TRBD1. The length of the CDR3 is 15 residues. Looked up from germline, CDR1 is SGHRS and CDR2 is YFSETQ. V trimming: 4 bases; J trimming: 5 bases; junction bases outside the gene matches: 5. The CDR3 here is CASSEDRGGTGELFF. The CDR3 region has the DNA TGCGCCAGCAGCGAGGACAGGGGGGGTACCGGGGAGCTGTTTTTT. Full variable domain (outside the CDR3, taken from reference TRBV5-1 and TRBJ2-2): KAGVTQTPRYLIKTRGQQVTLSCSPISGHRSVSWYQQTPGQGLQFLFEYFSETQRNKGNFPGRFSGRQFSNSRSEMNVSTLELGDSALYLCASSEDRGGTGELFFGEGSRLTVL.

The chain employs TRBV10-3 and TRBJ2-7; 11 nucleotides align to TRBD2. V was pared by 6 bases and J by 2 bases, with 6 bases of the junction left unmatched. Germline lookup yields CDR1 ENHRY and CDR2 SYGVKD. The CDR3 contains 15 residues. CDR3 in DNA: TGTGCCATCAGAACGACTAGCGGGGCGACCTACGAGCAGTACTTC. This sequence encodes CAIRTTSGATYEQYF.

As to this clonotype: This is likely a read error, given that the CDR3 carries no conserved phenylalanine or tryptophan at its end. The chain recombines TRBV14 with TRBJ2-5; D perhaps matches TRBD1 (5 bases). Germline CDR1 SGHDN, CDR2 FVKESK. The CDR3 runs to 15 residues. CDR3 protein: CASSQDKGVGETQYL. CDR3 DNA sequence: TGTGCTAGCAGCCAAGATAAAGGGGTTGGGGAGACCCAGTACTTA.

The genes are TRBV10-3 and TRBJ2-1; 10 bases match TRBD2. The CDR3 covers 14 residues. Per the germline V gene, CDR1 is ENHRY and CDR2 is SYGVKD. Trimming took 9 bases from V and 4 from J; bases not matched to a gene: 6. The CDR3, as DNA: TGTGCCATTAGGACTAGCGGATTATACAATGAGCAGTTCTTC. As protein: CAIRTSGLYNEQFF.

This rearrangement joins TRBV2 to TRBJ1-6, with D perhaps matching TRBD1 (6 bases). Germline lookup yields CDR1 SNHLY and CDR2 FYNNEI. Trimming removed 5 bases from V and 7 bases from J, with 21 bases in between. CDR3 size: 17 residues. The CDR3 DNA is TGTGCCAGCAGTAAGGGGGGCTTTGGGGCCACAAATTCACCCCTCCACTTT. Amino acid sequence: CASSKGGFGATNSPLHF.

The table lists this clonotype with many counts. The chain has TRBV5-5 and TRBJ1-6; D is perhaps TRBD1 (6 bases). Germline loops: CDR1 SGHKS, CDR2 YYEKEE (reference sequence). The CDR3 has 17 amino acids. V was clipped by 2 bases and J by 8 bases, with 20 bases between them. The CDR3 here is CASSLFVWGALDSPLHF. DNA for the CDR3: TGTGCCAGCAGCTTATTCGTGTGGGGGGCGCTGGATTCACCCCTCCACTTT.

Many counts were recorded for this clonotype. The CDR3 region is CASRGQGTEAFF. In nucleotides, the CDR3 is TGTGCCAGCAGGGGACAGGGAACTGAAGCTTTCTTT. The chain joins TRBV12-3 or TRBV12-4 to TRBJ1-1, with 9 bases matching TRBD1. CDR3 length equals 12 residues. V lost 6 bases to trimming and J lost 5 bases; unmatched junction nucleotides: 1.

As regards this clonotype: Likely a read error: the CDR3 ends without its conserved phenylalanine or tryptophan. The limits of the CDR3 on the DNA are not certain, so only TCRdb's listed CDR3 is given. The V gene is TRBV5-6, the J gene TRBJ2-1; the tabulated D call, TRBD1, remains unverified against the DNA. 9 amino acids form the CDR3, both terminal residues included. Germline CDR1 is SGHDT and CDR2 is YYEEEE. CDR3 in amino acids: CASSLGQGD.